The sequence of this TCR beta chain was determined in a study of cytomegalovirus exposure and HLA in healthy donors. On this clone: The target antigen is unknown.

Donors came from a validation cohort of some 130 subjects, distinct from the first 666-subject cohort. This CDR3 region has 16 residues. The germline V gene encodes CDR1 LNHNV and CDR2 YYDKDF (reference sequence). The germline V and J ends were trimmed by 0 bases and 2 bases, with 10 bases remaining between them. Whole-study results and caveats: Listed as cytomegalovirus-associated were 164 TCR beta chains.

Some clones are missing from TCRdb's copy, which holds only in-frame ones; the method was immunoSEQ multiplex PCR. Of tens of thousands of clones in the sample, 84% are singletons; the top ten hold about 12%. Sequencing used PBMCs. V usage is TRBV15 and J usage is TRBJ1-4; D is perhaps TRBD1 (5 bases). This TCR derives from a young woman in good health and CMV-seropositive. CDR3 coding DNA: TGTGCCACCAGCAGAGAGACAGCCCTCACTAATGAAAAACTGTTTTTT. Translated, it gives CATSRETALTNEKLFF.